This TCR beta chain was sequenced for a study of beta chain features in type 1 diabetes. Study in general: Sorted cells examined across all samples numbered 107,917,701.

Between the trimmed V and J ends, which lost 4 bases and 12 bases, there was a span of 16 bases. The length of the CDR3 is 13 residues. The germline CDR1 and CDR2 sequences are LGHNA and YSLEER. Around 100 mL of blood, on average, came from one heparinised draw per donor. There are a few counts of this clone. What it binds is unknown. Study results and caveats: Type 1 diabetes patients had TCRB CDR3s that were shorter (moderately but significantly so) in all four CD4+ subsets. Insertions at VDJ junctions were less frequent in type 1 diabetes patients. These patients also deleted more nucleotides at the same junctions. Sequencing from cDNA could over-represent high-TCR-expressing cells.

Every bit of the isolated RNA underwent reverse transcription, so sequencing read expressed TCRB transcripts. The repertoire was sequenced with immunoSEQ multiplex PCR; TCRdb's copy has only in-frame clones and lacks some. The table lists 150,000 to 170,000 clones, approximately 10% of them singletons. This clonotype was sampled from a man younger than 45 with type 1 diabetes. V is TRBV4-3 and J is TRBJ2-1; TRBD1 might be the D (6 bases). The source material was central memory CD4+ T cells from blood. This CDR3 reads CASSRQDRAGQFF. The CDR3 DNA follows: TGCGCCAGCAGCCGACAGGATAGGGCAGGGCAGTTCTTC.